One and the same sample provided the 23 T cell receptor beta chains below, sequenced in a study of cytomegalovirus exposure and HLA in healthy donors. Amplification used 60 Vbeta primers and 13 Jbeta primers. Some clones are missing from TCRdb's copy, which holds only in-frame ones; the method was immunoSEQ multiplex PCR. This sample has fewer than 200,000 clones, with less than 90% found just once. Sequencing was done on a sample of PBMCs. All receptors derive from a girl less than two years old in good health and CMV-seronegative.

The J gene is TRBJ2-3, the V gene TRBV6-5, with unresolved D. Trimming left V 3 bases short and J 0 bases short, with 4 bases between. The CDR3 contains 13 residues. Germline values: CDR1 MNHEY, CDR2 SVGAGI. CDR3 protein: CASSYSSTDTQYF. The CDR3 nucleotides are TGTGCCAGCAGTTATAGTAGCACAGATACGCAGTATTTT.

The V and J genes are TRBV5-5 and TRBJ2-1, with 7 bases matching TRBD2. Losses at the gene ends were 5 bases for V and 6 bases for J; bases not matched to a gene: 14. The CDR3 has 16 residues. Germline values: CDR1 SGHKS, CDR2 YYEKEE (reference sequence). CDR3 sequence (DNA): TGTGCCAGCAGGGGGAGGGAGGGAGACTCCCTCAATGAGCAGTTCTTC. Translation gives CASRGREGDSLNEQFF.

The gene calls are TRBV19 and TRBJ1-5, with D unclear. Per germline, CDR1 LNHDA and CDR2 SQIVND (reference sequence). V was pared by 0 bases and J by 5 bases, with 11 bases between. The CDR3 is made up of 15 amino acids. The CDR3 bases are TGTGCCAGTAGTATAGATGAGCGGGTGTATCAGCCCCAGCATTTT. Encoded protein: CASSIDERVYQPQHF.

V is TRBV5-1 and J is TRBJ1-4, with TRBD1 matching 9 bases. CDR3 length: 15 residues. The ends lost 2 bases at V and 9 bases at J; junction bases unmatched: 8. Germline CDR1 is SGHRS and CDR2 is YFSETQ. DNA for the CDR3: TGCGCCAGCAGCTTCGACGGGACAGGGAGACAAAAACTGTTTTTT. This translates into CASSFDGTGRQKLFF.

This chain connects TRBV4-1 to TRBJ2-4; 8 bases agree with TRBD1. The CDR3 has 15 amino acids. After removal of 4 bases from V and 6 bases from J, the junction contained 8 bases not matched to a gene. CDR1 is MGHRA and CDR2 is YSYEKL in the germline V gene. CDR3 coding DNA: TGCGCCAGCAGCCGTCTCGACAGGGGATTAAACATTCAGTACTTC. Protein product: CASSRLDRGLNIQYF.

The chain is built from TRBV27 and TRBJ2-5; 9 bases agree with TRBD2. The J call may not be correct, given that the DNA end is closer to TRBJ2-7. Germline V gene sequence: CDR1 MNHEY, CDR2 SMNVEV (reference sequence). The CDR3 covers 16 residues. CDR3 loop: CASSFAGGRVTYEQYF. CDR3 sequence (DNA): TGTGCCAGCAGTTTTGCAGGCGGGAGGGTAACGTACGAGCAGTACTTC.

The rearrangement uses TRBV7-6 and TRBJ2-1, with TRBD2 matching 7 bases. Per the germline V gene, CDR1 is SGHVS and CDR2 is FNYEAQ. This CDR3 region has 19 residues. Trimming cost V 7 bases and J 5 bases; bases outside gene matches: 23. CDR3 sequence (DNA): TGTGCCAGCAATGTTCACTCATCGCACCGCGGGAGAACGGACAATGAGCAGTTCTTC. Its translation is CASNVHSSHRGRTDNEQFF. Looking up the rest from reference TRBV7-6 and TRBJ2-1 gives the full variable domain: GAGVSQSPRYKVTKRGQDVALRCDPISGHVSLYWYRQALGQGPEFLTYFNYEAQQDKSGLPNDRFSAERPEGSISTLTIQRTEQRDSAMYRCASNVHSSHRGRTDNEQFFGPGTRLTVL.

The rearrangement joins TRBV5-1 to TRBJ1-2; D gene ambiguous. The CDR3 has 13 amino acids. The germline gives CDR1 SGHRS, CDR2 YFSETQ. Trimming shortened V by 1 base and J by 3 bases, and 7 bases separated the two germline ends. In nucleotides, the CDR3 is TGCGCCAGCAGCTTGTGGCAGGACTATGGCTACACCTTC. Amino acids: CASSLWQDYGYTF.

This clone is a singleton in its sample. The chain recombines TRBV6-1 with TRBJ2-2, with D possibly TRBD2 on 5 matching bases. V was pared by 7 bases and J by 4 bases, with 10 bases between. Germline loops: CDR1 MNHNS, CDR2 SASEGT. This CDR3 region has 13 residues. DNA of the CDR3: TGTGCCAGCACTCCTAGCCTCACCGGGGAGCTGTTTTTT. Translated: CASTPSLTGELFF.

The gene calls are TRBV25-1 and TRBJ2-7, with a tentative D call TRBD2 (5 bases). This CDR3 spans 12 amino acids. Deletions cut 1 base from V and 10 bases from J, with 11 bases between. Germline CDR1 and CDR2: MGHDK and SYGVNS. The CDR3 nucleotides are TGTGCCAGCAGTGAATCGGGGTCCTCTCAGTACTTC. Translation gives CASSESGSSQYF.

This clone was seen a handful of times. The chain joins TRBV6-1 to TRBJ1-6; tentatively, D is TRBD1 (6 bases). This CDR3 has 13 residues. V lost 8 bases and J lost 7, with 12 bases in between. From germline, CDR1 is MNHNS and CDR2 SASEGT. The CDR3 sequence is CASHGQLNSPLHF. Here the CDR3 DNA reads TGTGCCAGCCATGGACAGCTAAATTCACCCCTCCACTTT.

The CDR3 loop is CASSYVLAGESVRNYEQYF. Written as DNA, the CDR3 is TGTGCCAGCAGTTATGTACTAGCGGGGGAGTCGGTAAGAAACTACGAGCAGTACTTC. This chain links TRBV6-9 with TRBJ2-7; 11 bases match TRBD2. The CDR3 has 19 residues. Germline V gene data show CDR1 as MNHGY and CDR2 as SVAAGI. Trimming took 2 bases from V and 3 from J; bases not matched to a gene: 15.

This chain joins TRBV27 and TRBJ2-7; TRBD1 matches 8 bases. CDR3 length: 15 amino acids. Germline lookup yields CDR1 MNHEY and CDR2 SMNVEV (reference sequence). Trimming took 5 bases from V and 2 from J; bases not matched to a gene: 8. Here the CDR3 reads CASSITGQGTYEQYF. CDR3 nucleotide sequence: TGTGCCAGCAGTATAACCGGACAGGGTACCTACGAGCAGTACTTC.

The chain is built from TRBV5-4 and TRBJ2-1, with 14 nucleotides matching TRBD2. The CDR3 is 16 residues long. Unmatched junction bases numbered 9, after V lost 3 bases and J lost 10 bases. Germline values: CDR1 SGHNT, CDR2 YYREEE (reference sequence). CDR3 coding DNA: TGTGCCAGCAGCTCAGCGGGACTAGCGGGAGAAGGAGAGCAGTTCTTC. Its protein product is CASSSAGLAGEGEQFF.

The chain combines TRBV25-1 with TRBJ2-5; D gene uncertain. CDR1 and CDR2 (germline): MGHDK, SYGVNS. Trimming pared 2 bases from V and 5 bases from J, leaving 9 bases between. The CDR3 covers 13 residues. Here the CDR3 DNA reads TGTGCCAGCAGTGAAACTACTCGGGAGACCCAGTACTTC. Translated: CASSETTRETQYF.

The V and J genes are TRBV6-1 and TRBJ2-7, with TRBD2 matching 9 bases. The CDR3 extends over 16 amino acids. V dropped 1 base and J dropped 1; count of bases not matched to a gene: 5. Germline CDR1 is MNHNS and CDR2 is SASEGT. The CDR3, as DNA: TGTGCCAGCAGTGAAGGCCTGGGACTAGCTTCCTACGAGCAGTACTTC. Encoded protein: CASSEGLGLASYEQYF.

The CDR3 loop is CASSDTLGETQYF. The CDR3 coding sequence is TGTGCCAGCAGTGACACCCTAGGAGAGACCCAGTACTTC. This chain links TRBV2 with TRBJ2-5, with unresolved D. V lost 3 bases, J lost 4 bases, and 9 bases lay in between. Germline V gene sequence: CDR1 SNHLY, CDR2 FYNNEI. The CDR3 consists of 13 residues. The full variable domain, with the rest looked up from reference TRBV2 and TRBJ2-5, is EPEVTQTPSHQVTQMGQEVILRCVPISNHLYFYWYRQILGQKVEFLVSFYNNEISEKSEIFDDQFSVERPDGSNFTLKIRSTKLEDSAMYFCASSDTLGETQYFGPGTRLLVL.

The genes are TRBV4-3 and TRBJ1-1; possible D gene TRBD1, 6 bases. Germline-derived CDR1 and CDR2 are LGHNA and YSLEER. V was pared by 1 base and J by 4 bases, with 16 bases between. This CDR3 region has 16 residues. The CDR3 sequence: CASSQGISGDITEAFF. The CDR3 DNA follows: TGCGCCAGCAGCCAAGGTATATCAGGGGACATCACTGAAGCTTTCTTT.

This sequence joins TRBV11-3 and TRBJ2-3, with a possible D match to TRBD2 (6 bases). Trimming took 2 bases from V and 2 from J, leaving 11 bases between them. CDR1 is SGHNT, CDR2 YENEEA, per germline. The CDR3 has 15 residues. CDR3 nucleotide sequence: TGTGCCAGCAGCTTAAATCGGGGGTTCACAGATACGCAGTATTTT. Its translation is CASSLNRGFTDTQYF.

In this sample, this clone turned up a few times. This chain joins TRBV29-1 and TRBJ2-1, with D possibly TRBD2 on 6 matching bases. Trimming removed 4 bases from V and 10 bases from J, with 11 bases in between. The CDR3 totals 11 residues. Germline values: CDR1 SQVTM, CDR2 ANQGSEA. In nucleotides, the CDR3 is TGCAGCGTTGTATCGGGGGTCGAGCAGTTCTTC. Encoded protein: CSVVSGVEQFF.

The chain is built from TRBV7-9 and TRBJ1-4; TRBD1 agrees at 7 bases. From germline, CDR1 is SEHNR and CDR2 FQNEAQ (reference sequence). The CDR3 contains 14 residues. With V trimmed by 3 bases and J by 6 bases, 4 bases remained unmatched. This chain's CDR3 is CASSLTGPDEKLFF. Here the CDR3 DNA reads TGTGCCAGCAGCTTGACAGGGCCTGATGAAAAACTGTTTTTT.

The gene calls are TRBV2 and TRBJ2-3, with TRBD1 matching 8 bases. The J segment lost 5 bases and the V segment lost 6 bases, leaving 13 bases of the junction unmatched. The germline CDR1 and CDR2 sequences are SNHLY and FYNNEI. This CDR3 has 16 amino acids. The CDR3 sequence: CASSSQTGGVLDTQYF. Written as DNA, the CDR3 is TGTGCCAGCAGCTCACAAACAGGGGGAGTGTTAGATACGCAGTATTTT.

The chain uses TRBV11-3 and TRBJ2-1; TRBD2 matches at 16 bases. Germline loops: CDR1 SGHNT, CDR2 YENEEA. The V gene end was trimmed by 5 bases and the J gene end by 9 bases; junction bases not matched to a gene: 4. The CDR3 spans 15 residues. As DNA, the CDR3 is TGTGCCAGCAGCCCGGGACTAGCGGGAGGGGGTGAGCAGTTCTTC. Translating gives CASSPGLAGGGEQFF.